This entry lists 5 T cell receptor beta chains sequenced from one sample in a study of CD8+ T cells in alopecia areata. RNA, once extracted, was reverse transcribed into cDNA for use as the sequencing template. Using immunoSEQ multiplex PCR, the repertoire was profiled, and TCRdb retains in-frame clones only, with some absent. The repertoire has 150,000 to 200,000 clones, 60% to 70% of them found once; the top ten carry approximately 3.4%. Treatment in this sample: oral pan-JAK inhibitor, 5-10 mg twice daily. The specimen was CD4+ T cells sorted from blood, collected at week 4, from a patient treated with tofacitinib. The receptors here all came from a human donor with alopecia areata.

The V and J genes are TRBV4-1 and TRBJ1-2; tentative D call: TRBD1 (5 bases). The CDR3 contains 14 residues. Per germline, CDR1 MGHRA and CDR2 YSYEKL. V was cut by 0 bases and J by 8 bases, with 13 bases left in between. The CDR3: CASSQDSSGRGYTF. The DNA of the CDR3 is TGCGCCAGCAGCCAAGATTCATCAGGGAGGGGCTACACCTTC.

The chain carries TRBV9 and TRBJ1-2; D gene unclear. V gave up 0 bases and J gave up 8 bases, with 8 bases separating them. Germline V lookup: CDR1 SGDLS, CDR2 YYNGEE. The CDR3 totals 12 residues. The CDR3 DNA is TGTGCCAGCAGCGTAGGATATGAGGGCTACACCTTC. It specifies CASSVGYEGYTF.

V usage is TRBV28 and J usage is TRBJ2-5; D might be TRBD2 (6 bases). Germline V gives CDR1 MDHEN, CDR2 SYDVKM. This CDR3 region has 17 residues. V was trimmed by 4 bases and J by 1 base, leaving 19 bases between them. The CDR3 reads CASSSQPRGSTQETQYF. CDR3 in DNA: TGTGCCAGCAGTTCTCAGCCGCGGGGTAGTACCCAAGAGACCCAGTACTTC.

CDR3 sequence (DNA): TGTGCCAGCAGTCCGACAGGGCTGGGCAATCAGCCCCAGCATTTT. Translating gives CASSPTGLGNQPQHF. This chain links TRBV28 with TRBJ1-5; 7 bases are shared with TRBD1. The ends lost 5 bases at V and 2 bases at J; junction bases unmatched: 6. The CDR3 consists of 15 residues. CDR1 and CDR2 from the germline V gene are MDHEN and SYDVKM.

V gene TRBV4-3 combines with J gene TRBJ2-7, with D unresolved. V lost 0 bases, J lost 4 bases, and 10 bases lay in between. The CDR3 spans 14 residues. Germline CDR1 reads LGHNA; CDR2 reads YSLEER. CDR3 DNA sequence: TGCGCCAGCAGCCAAGACCTAGGTATTTACGAGCAGTACTTC. This sequence encodes CASSQDLGIYEQYF.